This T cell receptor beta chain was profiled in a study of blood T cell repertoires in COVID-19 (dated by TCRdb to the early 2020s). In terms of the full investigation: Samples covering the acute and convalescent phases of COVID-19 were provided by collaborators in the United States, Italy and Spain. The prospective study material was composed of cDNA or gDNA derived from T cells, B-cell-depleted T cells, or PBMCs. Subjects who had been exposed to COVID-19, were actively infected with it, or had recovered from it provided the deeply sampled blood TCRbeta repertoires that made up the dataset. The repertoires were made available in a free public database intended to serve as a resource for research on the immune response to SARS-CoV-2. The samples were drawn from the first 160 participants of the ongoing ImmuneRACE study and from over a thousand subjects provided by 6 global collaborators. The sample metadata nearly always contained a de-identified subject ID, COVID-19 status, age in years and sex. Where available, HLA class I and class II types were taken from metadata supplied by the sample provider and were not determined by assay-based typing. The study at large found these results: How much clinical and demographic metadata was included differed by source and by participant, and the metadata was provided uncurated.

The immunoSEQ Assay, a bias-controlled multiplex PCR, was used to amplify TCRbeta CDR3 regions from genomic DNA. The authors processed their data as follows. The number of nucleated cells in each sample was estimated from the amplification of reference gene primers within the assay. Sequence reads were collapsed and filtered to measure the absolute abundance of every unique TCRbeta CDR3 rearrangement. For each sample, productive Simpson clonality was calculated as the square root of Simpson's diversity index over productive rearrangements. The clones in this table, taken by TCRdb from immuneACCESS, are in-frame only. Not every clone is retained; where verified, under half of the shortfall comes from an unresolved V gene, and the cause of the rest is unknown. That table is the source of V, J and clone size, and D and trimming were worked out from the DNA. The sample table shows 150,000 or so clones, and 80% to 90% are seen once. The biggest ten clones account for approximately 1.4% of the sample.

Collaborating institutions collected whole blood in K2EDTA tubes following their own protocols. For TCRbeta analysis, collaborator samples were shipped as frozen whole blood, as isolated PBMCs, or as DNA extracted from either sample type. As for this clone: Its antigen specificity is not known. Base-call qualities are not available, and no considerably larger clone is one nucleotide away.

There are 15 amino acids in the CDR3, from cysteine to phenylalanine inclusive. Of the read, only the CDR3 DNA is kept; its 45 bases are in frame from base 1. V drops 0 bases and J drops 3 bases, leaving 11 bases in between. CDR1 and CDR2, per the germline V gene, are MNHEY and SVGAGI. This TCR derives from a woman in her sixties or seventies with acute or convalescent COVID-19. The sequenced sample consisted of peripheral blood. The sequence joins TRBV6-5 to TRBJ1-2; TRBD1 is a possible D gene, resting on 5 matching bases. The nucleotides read TGTGCCAGCAGTTACTCGCCAGGGAGGGACTATGGCTACACCTTC. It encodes CASSYSPGRDYGYTF.